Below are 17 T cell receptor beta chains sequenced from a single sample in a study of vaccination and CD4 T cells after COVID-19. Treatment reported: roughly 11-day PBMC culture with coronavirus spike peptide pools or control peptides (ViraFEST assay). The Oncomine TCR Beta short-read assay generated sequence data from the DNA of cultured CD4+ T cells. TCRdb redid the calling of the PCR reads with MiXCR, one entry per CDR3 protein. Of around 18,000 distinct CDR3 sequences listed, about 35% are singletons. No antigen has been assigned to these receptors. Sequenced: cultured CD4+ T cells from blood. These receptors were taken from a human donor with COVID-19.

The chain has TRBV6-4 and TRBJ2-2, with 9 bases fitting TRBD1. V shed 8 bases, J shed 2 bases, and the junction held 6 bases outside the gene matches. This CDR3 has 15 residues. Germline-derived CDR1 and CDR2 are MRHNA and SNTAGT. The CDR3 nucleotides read TGTGCCAGCCGCCGGGACAGGGCCAACACCGGGGAGCTGTTTTTT. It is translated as CASRRDRANTGELFF.

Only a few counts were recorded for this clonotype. The chain's CDR3 is CSARDQFTGPYQPQHF. Written as DNA, the CDR3 is TGCAGTGCTAGAGATCAATTTACCGGGCCTTATCAGCCCCAGCATTTT. The J gene is TRBJ1-5, the V gene TRBV20-1, with D unresolved. The CDR3 is 16 amino acids. V dropped 0 bases and J dropped 5 bases, with 17 bases sitting between them. Germline values: CDR1 DFQATT, CDR2 SNEGSKA (reference sequence).

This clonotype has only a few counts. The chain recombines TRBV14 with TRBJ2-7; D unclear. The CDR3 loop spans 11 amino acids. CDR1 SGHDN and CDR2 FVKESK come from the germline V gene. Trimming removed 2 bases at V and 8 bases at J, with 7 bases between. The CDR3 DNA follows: TGTGCCAGCAGCCAATCAGCAAAGCAGTACTTC. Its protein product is CASSQSAKQYF.

The chain's CDR3 is CASSLAPHWGYTF. The CDR3 nucleotides read TGTGCCAGCAGCTTAGCCCCCCACTGGGGCTACACCTTC. The chain links TRBV11-3 to TRBJ1-2; D is unresolved. This CDR3 comprises 13 residues. Germline CDR1 reads SGHNT; CDR2 reads YENEEA. V lost 1 base and J lost 8, with 11 bases in between.

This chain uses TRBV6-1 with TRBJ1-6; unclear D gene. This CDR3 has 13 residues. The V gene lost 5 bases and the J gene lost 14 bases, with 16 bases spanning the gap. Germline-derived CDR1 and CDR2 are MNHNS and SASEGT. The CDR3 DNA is TGTGCCAGCAGTCGTGGGCCGAGTCGGGCCCTCCACTTT. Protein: CASSRGPSRALHF.

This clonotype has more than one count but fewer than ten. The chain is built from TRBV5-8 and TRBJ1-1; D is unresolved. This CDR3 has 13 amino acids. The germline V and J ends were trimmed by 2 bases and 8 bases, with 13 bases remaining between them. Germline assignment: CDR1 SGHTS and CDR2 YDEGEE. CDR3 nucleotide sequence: TGTGCCAGCAGCTTAATAAGAGGGCTGGAAGCTTTCTTT. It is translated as CASSLIRGLEAFF.

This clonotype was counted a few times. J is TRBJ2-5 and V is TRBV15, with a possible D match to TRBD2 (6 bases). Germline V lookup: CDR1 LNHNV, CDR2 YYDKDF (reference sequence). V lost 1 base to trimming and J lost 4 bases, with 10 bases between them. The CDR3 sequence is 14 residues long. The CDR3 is CATSRGRARETQYF. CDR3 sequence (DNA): TGTGCCACCAGCAGAGGGAGGGCAAGAGAGACCCAGTACTTC.

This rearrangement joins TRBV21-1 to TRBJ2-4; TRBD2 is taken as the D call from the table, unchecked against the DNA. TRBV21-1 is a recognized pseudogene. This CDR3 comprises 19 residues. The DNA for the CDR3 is TGTGCCAGCAGCAAAGCCATGACCCCAGGCAGGAGGGAGGGAAACATTCAGTACTTC. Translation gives CASSKAMTPGRREGNIQYF.

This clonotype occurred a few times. The CDR3 DNA reads TGTGCCAGCAGCCTCAGCGGGGCGGGGCGCACAGATACGCAGTATTTT. The encoded protein is CASSLSGAGRTDTQYF. This sequence joins TRBV6-2 or TRBV6-3 and TRBJ2-3, with 7 nucleotides matching TRBD2. Germline assignment: CDR1 MNHEY and CDR2 SVGEGT. The CDR3 contains 16 residues. The V and J ends lost 6 bases and 1 base, in that order; junction bases with no gene match: 10.

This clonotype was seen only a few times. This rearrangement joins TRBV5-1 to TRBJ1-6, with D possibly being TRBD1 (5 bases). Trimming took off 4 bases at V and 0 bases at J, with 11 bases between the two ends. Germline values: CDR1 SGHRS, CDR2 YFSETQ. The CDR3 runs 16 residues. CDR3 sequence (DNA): TGCGCCAGCAGCCCCGGGACGGGCTCCTATAATTCACCCCTCCACTTT. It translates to CASSPGTGSYNSPLHF.

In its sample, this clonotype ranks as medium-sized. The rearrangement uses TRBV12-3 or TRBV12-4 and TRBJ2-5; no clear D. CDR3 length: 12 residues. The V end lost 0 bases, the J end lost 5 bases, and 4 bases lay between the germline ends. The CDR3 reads CASSLALETQYF. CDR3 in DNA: TGTGCCAGCAGTTTAGCGCTCGAGACCCAGTACTTC.

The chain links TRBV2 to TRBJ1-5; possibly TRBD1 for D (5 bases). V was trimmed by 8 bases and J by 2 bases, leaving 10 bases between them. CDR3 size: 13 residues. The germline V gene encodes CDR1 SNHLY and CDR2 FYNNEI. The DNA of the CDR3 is TGTGCCAGCTGCAGGGAGGGCAATCAGCCCCAGCATTTT. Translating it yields CASCREGNQPQHF.

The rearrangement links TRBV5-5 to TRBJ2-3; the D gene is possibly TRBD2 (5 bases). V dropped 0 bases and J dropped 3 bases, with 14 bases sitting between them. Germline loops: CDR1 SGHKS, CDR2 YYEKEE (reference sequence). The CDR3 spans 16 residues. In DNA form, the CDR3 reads TGTGCCAGCAGCTTGGATCGGGATCCGCGTACAGATACGCAGTATTTT. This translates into CASSLDRDPRTDTQYF.

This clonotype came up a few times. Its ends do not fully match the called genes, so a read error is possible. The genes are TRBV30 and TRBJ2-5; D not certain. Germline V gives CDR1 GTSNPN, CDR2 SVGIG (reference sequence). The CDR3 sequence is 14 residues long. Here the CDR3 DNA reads TGTGCCTGGAGTGGGATTGGACCGCGAGAGCCCCAGTACTTC. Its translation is CAWSGIGPREPQYF.

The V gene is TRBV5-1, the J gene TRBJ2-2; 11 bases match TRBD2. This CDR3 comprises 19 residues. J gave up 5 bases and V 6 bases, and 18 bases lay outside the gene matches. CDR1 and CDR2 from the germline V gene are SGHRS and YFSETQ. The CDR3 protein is CASTKQPKLAGDATGELFF. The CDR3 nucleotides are TGCGCCAGCACAAAGCAGCCCAAACTAGCGGGGGACGCTACCGGGGAGCTGTTTTTT.

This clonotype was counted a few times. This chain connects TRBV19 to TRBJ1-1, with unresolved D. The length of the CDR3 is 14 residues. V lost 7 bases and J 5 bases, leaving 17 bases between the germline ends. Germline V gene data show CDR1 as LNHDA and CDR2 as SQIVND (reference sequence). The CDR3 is CASTPVGGLTEAFF. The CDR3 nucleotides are TGTGCCAGTACCCCCGTGGGTGGATTGACTGAAGCTTTCTTT.

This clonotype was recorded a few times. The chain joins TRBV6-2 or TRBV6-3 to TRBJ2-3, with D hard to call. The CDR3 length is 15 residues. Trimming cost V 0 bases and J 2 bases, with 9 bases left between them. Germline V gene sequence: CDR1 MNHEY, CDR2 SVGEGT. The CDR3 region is CASSYSGRPTDTQYF. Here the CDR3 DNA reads TGTGCCAGCAGTTACTCTGGCAGGCCCACAGATACGCAGTATTTT.